This record concerns one T cell receptor beta chain sequence. Trimming left V 4 bases short and J 11 bases short, with 11 bases between. This CDR3 has 11 amino acids. Per the germline V gene, CDR1 is MNHEY and CDR2 is SMNVEV (reference sequence). Time point meaning: newly diagnosed GD, antithyroid drugs for less than 3 months. PBMC-derived RNA was used for the TCR library. The collection involved drawing nine milliliters of peripheral blood into EDTA tubes. The data originate from a study of regulatory T cells in long-lasting Graves disease. Study as a whole: Graves' patients (newly diagnosed) had been on antithyroid drugs under 3 months.

The TCR beta library used iRepertoire HTBI primers with Arm-PCR amplification of CDR3. TCRdb reanalysed the multiplex PCR reads using MiXCR and keeps one entry per CDR3 protein. The sample consists of under 500,000 distinct CDR3 sequences, less than 20% of them appearing once. The same specimen was also included in a second study, on T cells in Graves' hyperthyroidism and ophthalmopathy.

The receptor was isolated from a woman aged 30 to 39 with Graves disease. This chain connects TRBV27 to TRBJ1-1; TRBD1 might be the D (5 bases). Sequenced material: peripheral blood mononuclear cells (PBMCs), taken at new diagnosis, from a patient treated with antithyroid drugs. CDR3 protein: CASSSYRQAFF. The CDR3 nucleotides read TGTGCCAGCAGTTCATACCGACAGGCTTTCTTT.